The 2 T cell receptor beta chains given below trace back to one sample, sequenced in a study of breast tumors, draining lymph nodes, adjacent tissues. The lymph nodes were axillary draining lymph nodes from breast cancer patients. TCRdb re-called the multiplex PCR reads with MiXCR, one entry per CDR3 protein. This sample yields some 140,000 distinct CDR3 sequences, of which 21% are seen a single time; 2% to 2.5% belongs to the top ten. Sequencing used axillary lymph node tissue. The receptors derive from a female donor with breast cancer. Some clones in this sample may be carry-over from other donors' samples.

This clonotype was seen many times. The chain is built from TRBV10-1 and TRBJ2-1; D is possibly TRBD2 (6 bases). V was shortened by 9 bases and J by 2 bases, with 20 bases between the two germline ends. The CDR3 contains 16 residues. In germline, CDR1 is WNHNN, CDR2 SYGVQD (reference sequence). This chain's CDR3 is CARKKGGERTYNEQFF. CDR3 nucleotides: TGCGCCAGGAAGAAAGGAGGGGAGAGGACCTACAATGAGCAGTTCTTC.

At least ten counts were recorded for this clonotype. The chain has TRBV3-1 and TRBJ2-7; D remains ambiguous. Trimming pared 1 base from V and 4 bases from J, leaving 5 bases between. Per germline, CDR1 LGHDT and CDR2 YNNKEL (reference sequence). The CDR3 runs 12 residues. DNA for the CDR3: TGTGCCAGCAGCCAAGTCGCGTACGAGCAGTACTTC. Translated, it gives CASSQVAYEQYF.